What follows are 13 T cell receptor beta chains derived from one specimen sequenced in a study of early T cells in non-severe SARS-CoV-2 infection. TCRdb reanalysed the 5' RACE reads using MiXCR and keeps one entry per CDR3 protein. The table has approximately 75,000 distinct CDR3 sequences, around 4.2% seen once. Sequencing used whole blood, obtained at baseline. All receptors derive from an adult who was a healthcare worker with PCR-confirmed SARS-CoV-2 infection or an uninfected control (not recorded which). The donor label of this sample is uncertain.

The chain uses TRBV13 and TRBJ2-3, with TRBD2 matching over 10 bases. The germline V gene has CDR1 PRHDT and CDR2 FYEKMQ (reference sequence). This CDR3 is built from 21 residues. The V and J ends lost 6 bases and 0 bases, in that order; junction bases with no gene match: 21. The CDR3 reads CASRLLGASGGATTSTDTQYF. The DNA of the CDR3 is TGTGCCAGCAGGCTGCTGGGGGCTAGCGGGGGTGCTACTACTAGCACAGATACGCAGTATTTT.

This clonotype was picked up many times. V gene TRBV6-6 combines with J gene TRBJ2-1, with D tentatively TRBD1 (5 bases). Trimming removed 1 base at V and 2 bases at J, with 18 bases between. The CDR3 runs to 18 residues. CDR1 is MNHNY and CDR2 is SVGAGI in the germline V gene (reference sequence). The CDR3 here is CASSYYLAGQGPYNEQFF. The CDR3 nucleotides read TGTGCCAGCAGTTACTACTTAGCAGGGCAAGGACCCTACAATGAGCAGTTCTTC.

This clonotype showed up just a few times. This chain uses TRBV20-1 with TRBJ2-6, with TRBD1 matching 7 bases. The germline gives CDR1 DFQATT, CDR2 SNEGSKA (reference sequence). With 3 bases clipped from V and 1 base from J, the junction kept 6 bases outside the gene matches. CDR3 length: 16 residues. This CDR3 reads CSARTGQWSGANVLTF. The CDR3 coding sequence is TGCAGTGCTAGGACGGGACAGTGGTCTGGGGCCAACGTCCTGACTTTC.

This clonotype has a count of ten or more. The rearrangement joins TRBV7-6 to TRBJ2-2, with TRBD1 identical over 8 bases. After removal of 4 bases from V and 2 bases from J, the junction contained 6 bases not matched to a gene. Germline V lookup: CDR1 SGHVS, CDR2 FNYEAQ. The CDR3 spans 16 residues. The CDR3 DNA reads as TGTGCCAGCAGCTCTCGACAGGGGCCAAACACCGGGGAGCTGTTTTTT. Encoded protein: CASSSRQGPNTGELFF.

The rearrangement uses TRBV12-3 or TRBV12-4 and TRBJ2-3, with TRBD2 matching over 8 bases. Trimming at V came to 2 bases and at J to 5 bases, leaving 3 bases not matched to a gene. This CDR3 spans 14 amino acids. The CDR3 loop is CASSLRGGIDTQYF. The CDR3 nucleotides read TGTGCCAGCAGTTTACGGGGGGGGATAGATACGCAGTATTTT.

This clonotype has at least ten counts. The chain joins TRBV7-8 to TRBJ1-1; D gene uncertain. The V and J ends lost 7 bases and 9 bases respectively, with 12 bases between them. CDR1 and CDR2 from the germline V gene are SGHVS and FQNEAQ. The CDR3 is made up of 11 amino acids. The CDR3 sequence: CASKIGNKAFF. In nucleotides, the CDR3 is TGTGCCAGCAAGATCGGAAACAAAGCTTTCTTT.

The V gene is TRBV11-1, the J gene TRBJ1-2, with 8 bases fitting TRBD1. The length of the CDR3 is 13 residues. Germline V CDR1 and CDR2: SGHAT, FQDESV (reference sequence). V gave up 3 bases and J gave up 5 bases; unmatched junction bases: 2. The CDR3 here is CASSFQGAYGYTF. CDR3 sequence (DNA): TGTGCCAGCAGCTTCCAGGGGGCGTATGGCTACACCTTC.

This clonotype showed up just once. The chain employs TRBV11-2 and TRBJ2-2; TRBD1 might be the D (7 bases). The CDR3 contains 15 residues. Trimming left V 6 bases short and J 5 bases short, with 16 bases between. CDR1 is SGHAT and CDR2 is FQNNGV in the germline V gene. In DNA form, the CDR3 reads TGTGCCAGCAGGTCCACACAGGGGAGGACCGGGGAGCTGTTTTTT. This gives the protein CASRSTQGRTGELFF. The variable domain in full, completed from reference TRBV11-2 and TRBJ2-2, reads EAGVAQSPRYKIIEKRQSVAFWCNPISGHATLYWYQQILGQGPKLLIQFQNNGVVDDSQLPKDRFSAERLKGVDSTLKIQPAKLEDSAVYLCASRSTQGRTGELFFGEGSRLTVL.

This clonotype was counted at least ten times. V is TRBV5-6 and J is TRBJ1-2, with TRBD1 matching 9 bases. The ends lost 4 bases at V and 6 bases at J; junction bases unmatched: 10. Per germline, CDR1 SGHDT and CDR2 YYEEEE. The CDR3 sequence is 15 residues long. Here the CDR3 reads CASSKGRRTGDGYTF. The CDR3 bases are TGTGCCAGCAGCAAAGGCCGCCGGACAGGGGATGGCTACACCTTC.

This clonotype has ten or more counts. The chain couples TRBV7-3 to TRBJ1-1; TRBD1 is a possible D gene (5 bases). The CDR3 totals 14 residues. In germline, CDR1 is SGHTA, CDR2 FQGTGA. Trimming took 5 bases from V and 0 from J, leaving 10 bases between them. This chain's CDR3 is CASSLGRLNTEAFF. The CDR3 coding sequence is TGTGCCAGCAGCCTGGGACGGCTGAACACTGAAGCTTTCTTT.

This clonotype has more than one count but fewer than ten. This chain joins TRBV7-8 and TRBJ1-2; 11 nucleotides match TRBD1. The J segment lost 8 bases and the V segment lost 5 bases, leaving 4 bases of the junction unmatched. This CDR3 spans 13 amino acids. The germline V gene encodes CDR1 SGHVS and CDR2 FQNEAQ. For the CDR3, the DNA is TGTGCCAGCAGCCCAGGACAGGGGGCAGGCTACACCTTC. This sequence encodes CASSPGQGAGYTF.

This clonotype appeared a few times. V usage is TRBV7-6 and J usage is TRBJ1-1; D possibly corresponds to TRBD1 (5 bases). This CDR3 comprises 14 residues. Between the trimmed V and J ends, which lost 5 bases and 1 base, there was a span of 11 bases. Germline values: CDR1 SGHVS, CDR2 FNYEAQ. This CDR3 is CASSTETGNTEAFF. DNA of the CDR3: TGTGCCAGCAGCACTGAAACAGGGAACACTGAAGCTTTCTTT.

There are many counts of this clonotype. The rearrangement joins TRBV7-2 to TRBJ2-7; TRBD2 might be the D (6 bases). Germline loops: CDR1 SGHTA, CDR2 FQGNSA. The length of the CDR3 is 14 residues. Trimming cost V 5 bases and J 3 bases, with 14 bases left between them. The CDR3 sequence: CASSPGGGYYEQYF. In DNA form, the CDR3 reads TGTGCCAGCAGCCCCGGAGGAGGGTACTACGAGCAGTACTTC.